This TCR beta chain came from a study of cytomegalovirus exposure and HLA in healthy donors. Across the whole study: Drawn from HLA-typed donors, some 80 million unique TCRs were held in an early data release. Points from the study as a whole: DRB1 had the most TCR associations and HLA-C the fewest, a later analysis found, with rates varying by HLA locus. About 87% or about 30% of the time was how often most TCR beta V segments were productive, according to an earlier analysis. Sequencing depth across donors, presence/absence analyses assumed, was roughly uniform.

PCR involved 60 Vbeta and 13 Jbeta primers. Data came from immunoSEQ multiplex PCR; TCRdb stores just in-frame clones and leaves some out. The sample lists 130,000 or so clones, approximately 89% seen once, with about 7% in the top ten. As to this clone: The antigen is not known.

Germline CDR1 reads SGHDT; CDR2 reads YYEEEE. J was trimmed by 5 bases and V by 3 bases; bases with no gene match: 11. CDR3 length: 17 amino acids. The TCR comes from a woman aged 25 to 39 in good health and CMV-seropositive. This chain uses TRBV5-6 with TRBJ2-2, with 9 bases matching TRBD1. Specimen: PBMCs. CDR3 in amino acids: CASSSRTGVGKTGELFF. The CDR3 coding sequence is TGTGCCAGCAGCTCGCGGACAGGGGTGGGAAAGACCGGGGAGCTGTTTTTT.